The 10 T cell receptor beta chains reported below all come from one sample, sequenced in a study of cytomegalovirus exposure and HLA in healthy donors. Sequencing was performed with immunoSEQ multiplex PCR; in TCRdb, only in-frame clones are kept and a portion is missing. The sample has 200,000 or so clones, 75% to 90% seen once. Sequencing was performed on PBMCs. The receptors come from a man younger than 35 in good health and CMV-seropositive.

V usage is TRBV28 and J usage is TRBJ2-5; 7 bases match TRBD1. Germline V gene lookup returns CDR1 MDHEN and CDR2 SYDVKM. The CDR3 length is 14 residues. V shed 4 bases and J 1 base; nucleotides not matched to a gene: 3. In nucleotides, the CDR3 is TGTGCCAGCAGTTCGACAGGGCTCCAAGAGACCCAGTACTTC. As protein: CASSSTGLQETQYF.

The chain employs TRBV6-5 and TRBJ1-2, with 9 bases lining up with TRBD1. This CDR3 region has 14 residues. V shed 6 bases and J 4 bases; nucleotides not matched to a gene: 6. CDR1 MNHEY and CDR2 SVGAGI come from the germline V gene. CDR3 region: CASSRDRAFYGYTF. CDR3 nucleotide sequence: TGTGCCAGCAGCCGGGACAGGGCTTTCTATGGCTACACCTTC.

J is TRBJ1-1 and V is TRBV4-2; unclear D gene. Germline lookup yields CDR1 LGHNA and CDR2 YNFKEQ. The CDR3 extends over 15 amino acids. The V end lost 2 bases, the J end lost 0 bases, and 10 bases lay between the germline ends. The CDR3 DNA is TGTGCCAGCAGCCAACAAGAAACACTGAACACTGAAGCTTTCTTT. It specifies CASSQQETLNTEAFF.

The rearrangement uses TRBV30 and TRBJ1-3; a possible D gene is TRBD1 (5 bases). Germline V gene lookup returns CDR1 GTSNPN and CDR2 SVGIG (reference sequence). The CDR3 runs 14 residues. V lost 7 bases to trimming and J lost 1 base, with 14 bases between them. In DNA, the CDR3 is TGTGCCTTCAGGCGGGGGGTGTCTGGAAACACCATATATTTT. Amino acids: CAFRRGVSGNTIYF.

The CDR3 spells CASSESMRGFEKLFF. The CDR3 coding sequence is TGTGCCAGCAGTGAAAGTATGCGAGGGTTCGAAAAACTGTTTTTT. The rearrangement links TRBV6-1 to TRBJ1-4; no firm D call. Germline V gene sequence: CDR1 MNHNS, CDR2 SASEGT. The CDR3 contains 15 residues. Trimming pared 2 bases from V and 8 bases from J, leaving 15 bases between.

The gene calls are TRBV7-3 and TRBJ2-3, with TRBD2 as a possible D gene (6 bases). Trimming shortened V by 3 bases and J by 6 bases, and 16 bases separated the two germline ends. Germline V gene lookup returns CDR1 SGHTA and CDR2 FQGTGA. The CDR3 sequence is 15 residues long. The CDR3 coding sequence is TGTGCCAGCAGCTTTGGAGGGGCCATTGGGGATACGCAGTATTTT. Translating gives CASSFGGAIGDTQYF. Using reference TRBV7-3 and TRBJ2-3 for the parts outside the CDR3, the full variable domain is GAGVSQTPSNKVTEKGKYVELRCDPISGHTALYWYRQSLGQGPEFLIYFQGTGAADDSGLPNDRFFAVRPEGSVSTLKIQRTERGDSAVYLCASSFGGAIGDTQYFGPGTRLTVL.

The chain couples TRBV6-1 to TRBJ2-1; 7 bases align to TRBD2. The CDR3 consists of 14 residues. Germline V gene sequence: CDR1 MNHNS, CDR2 SASEGT. V shed 7 bases, J shed 8 bases, and the junction held 11 bases outside the gene matches. CDR3 in amino acids: CASTEGRGGYEQFF. The CDR3 nucleotides read TGTGCCAGCACCGAAGGGAGGGGCGGGTATGAGCAGTTCTTC.

This sequence joins TRBV19 and TRBJ2-1, with TRBD2 matching 11 bases. The V segment lost 8 bases and the J segment 5 bases; nucleotides outside the gene matches: 8. The CDR3 runs 15 residues. CDR1 LNHDA and CDR2 SQIVND come from the germline V gene (reference sequence). The CDR3 is CASSLLAGVDNEQFF. In DNA form, the CDR3 reads TGTGCCAGTTCATTACTAGCGGGAGTGGACAATGAGCAGTTCTTC.

The chain links TRBV27 to TRBJ2-7, with a tentative D call TRBD2 (6 bases). Germline CDR1 reads MNHEY; CDR2 reads SMNVEV (reference sequence). CDR3 size: 15 residues. Trimming shortened V by 4 bases and J by 2 bases, and 15 bases separated the two germline ends. The CDR3 region has the DNA TGTGCCAGCAGTTCGCGGGGACGACGGGCCTACGAGCAGTACTTC. Encoded protein: CASSSRGRRAYEQYF.

The CDR3: CASSFVGVTGNTIYF. The CDR3 DNA is TGTGCCAGCAGCTTCGTAGGGGTTACTGGAAACACCATATATTTT. The V call is TRBV5-6, the J call TRBJ1-3, with D possibly matching TRBD1 (5 bases). This CDR3 region has 15 residues. CDR1 SGHDT and CDR2 YYEEEE come from the germline V gene. Trimming took off 2 bases at V and 2 bases at J, with 11 bases between the two ends.